The rows below give T cell receptor beta chains drawn from one sample of a study of read filtering for tumor transcriptome and immune sequencing. Each CDR3 protein is one row after TCRdb ran MiXCR on the reads. The sample gives 93,000 or so distinct CDR3 sequences, roughly a fifth of which show up once; about an eighth is in the top ten. Sequencing was performed on a population of CD138-negative cells sorted from bone marrow. Receptor source: a donor at least 40 years old with multiple myeloma. Both conserved end residues are part of each CDR3. A D gene is named only where the DNA matches it firmly. Size values are once, few and many counts, or a class for expanded clones, and some rows have none.

j_call clone_size cdr3_length v_call d_call cdr3_nt cdr3_aa
TRBJ2-5 many 19 TRBV29-1 . TGCAGCGTTACCTCCCCGCGGGCAGGGTGGCTCTCCGGGTATGAGACCCAGTACTTC CSVTSPRAGWLSGYETQYF
TRBJ2-1 many 13 TRBV5-1 TRBD1 TGCGCCAGCAGCTTGCAGGGGGCGGGTGAGCAGTTCTTC CASSLQGAGEQFF
TRBJ2-7 many 15 TRBV27 . TGTGCCAGCAGTTGGGGGACCGCTAGCTCCTACGAGCAGTACTTC CASSWGTASSYEQYF
TRBJ2-3 . 13 TRBV12-3/TRBV12-4 . TGTGCCAGCAGGCAGGCGGGCACAGATACGCAGTATTTT CASRQAGTDTQYF
TRBJ2-7 . 15 TRBV5-4 TRBD1 TGTGCCAGCAGCCCTCAGGGGACAGGCGCCTACGAGCAGTACTTC CASSPQGTGAYEQYF
TRBJ2-3 many 19 TRBV7-9 TRBD2 TGTGCCAGCAGCTCTACCTATAAAGCGGGGCCGGTTAACACAGATACGCAGTATTTT CASSSTYKAGPVNTDTQYF
TRBJ2-3 . 15 TRBV20-1 TRBD2 TGCAGTGCTAGACGACTAGCGGGGGCCACAGATACGCAGTATTTT CSARRLAGATDTQYF
TRBJ2-5 many 15 TRBV25-1 . TGTGCCAGCAGTGAATACCCGACCTCATTGTCGACCCAGTACTTC CASSEYPTSLSTQYF
TRBJ2-3 many 16 TRBV10-3 . TGTGCCATCAGTGATTCTTTGGGGCCGTTCACAGATACGCAGTATTTT CAISDSLGPFTDTQYF
TRBJ1-5 . 14 TRBV7-7 . TGTGCTAGCAGCTTTGGGGGTAGGAATCAGCCCCAGCATTTT CASSFGGRNQPQHF
TRBJ1-3 few 15 TRBV28 . TGTGCCAGCAGTTCGGACCCGGCGGGAAGAAACACCATATATTTT CASSSDPAGRNTIYF
TRBJ1-5 many 16 TRBV5-1 . TGCGCCAGCAGCTTGGGGTCCCCGGATGGCAATCAGCCCCAGCATTTT CASSLGSPDGNQPQHF
TRBJ2-1 . 13 TRBV4-1 . TGCTCCAGCAGCCAAGTGGGGAGCCATGAGCGGTTCTTC CSSSQVGSHERFF
TRBJ2-3 many 18 TRBV11-2 TRBD2 TGTGCCAGCAGCTTAGCGGCGGGAGCGGGGGGTGCGGGCGATACGCAGTATTTT CASSLAAGAGGAGDTQYF
TRBJ2-6 many 13 TRBV19 . TGTGCCAGTACCATCTCTGGGGCCAACGTCCTGACTTTC CASTISGANVLTF
TRBJ1-2 . 15 TRBV4-1 . TGCGCCAGCAGCTACGGGACTGCAGCTAACTATGGCTACACCTTC CASSYGTAANYGYTF
TRBJ2-6 many 14 TRBV5-1 . TGCGCCAGCAGCCTGGAGCCTGGGGCCAACGTCCTGACTTTC CASSLEPGANVLTF
TRBJ2-7 many 13 TRBV20-1 TRBD2 TGCAGTGCCCCGCCGGGGGGTGGGTACGAGCAGTACTTC CSAPPGGGYEQYF
TRBJ2-7 . 9 TRBV5-1 . TGCGCCAGCACCTACGAGCAGTACTTC CASTYEQYF
TRBJ1-4 . 15 TRBV12-3/TRBV12-4 . TGTGCCAGCAGTTTAGCAGGGGTCTCTAATGAAAAACTGTTTTTT CASSLAGVSNEKLFF
TRBJ2-1 many 14 TRBV5-1 . TGCGCCAGCAGCTTAGCGACGGCTTACAATGAGCAGTTCTTC CASSLATAYNEQFF
TRBJ2-3 many 11 TRBV29-1 TRBD1 TGCAGCGTGGGGACAGCAGATACGCAGTATTTT CSVGTADTQYF
TRBJ2-1 medium-sized 15 TRBV7-8 . TGTGCCAGCAGCGTACGGGACAATGGGTACAATGAGCAGTTCTTC CASSVRDNGYNEQFF
TRBJ1-2 . 14 TRBV2 . TGTGCCAGCAGTGGGGTTACGGCTTACTATGGCTACTCCTTC CASSGVTAYYGYSF
TRBJ2-1 few 11 TRBV27 . TGTGCCAGCAGAATGGGAAATGAGCAGTTCTTC CASRMGNEQFF
TRBJ2-5 many 13 TRBV7-7 . TGTGCTAGCAGTTATACTAGTGGTGAGACCCAGTACTTC CASSYTSGETQYF
TRBJ2-1 many 16 TRBV6-6 TRBD1 TGTGCCAGCAGTTACTCCCTGACAGGGGGCCAGAATGAGCAGTTCTTC CASSYSLTGGQNEQFF
TRBJ2-2 . 16 TRBV7-2 . TGTGCCAGCAACTCGGGGGTGACTAAGAACACCGGGGAGCTGTTTTTT CASNSGVTKNTGELFF
TRBJ1-1 . 12 TRBV21-1 . TGTGCCTGCAGCAAAGCAAACAACAGAGCTTACTTT CACSKANNRAYF
TRBJ2-1 many 15 TRBV7-9 . TGTGCCAGCAGCCGTGCCGGGACCCAAGCTAATGAGCAGTTCTTC CASSRAGTQANEQFF
TRBJ2-7 many 16 TRBV27 . TGTGCCAGCAGTTCACAAGGACACGGAGTCTCCTACGAGCAGTACTTC CASSSQGHGVSYEQYF
TRBJ1-4 few 15 TRBV28 . TGTGCCAGCAGTTTCTACGGGGCGTCTAATAAAAAACTGTTTTTT CASSFYGASNKKLFF
TRBJ1-1 many 14 TRBV7-9 . TGTGCCAGCAGCGCTTGGACCGCGCTCACTGAAGCTTTCTTT CASSAWTALTEAFF
TRBJ2-1 many 13 TRBV5-4 . TGTGCCAGCAGCTTCTCAGGGGTTAATGAGCAGTTCTTC CASSFSGVNEQFF
TRBJ2-7 many 14 TRBV18 TRBD1 TGTGCCAGCTCACCACGGACAGGTTCCCACGAGCAGTACTTC CASSPRTGSHEQYF
TRBJ2-3 few 16 TRBV10-3 TRBD1 TGTGCCATCGCTAAGGTTGGGGGGACAGGGGAAGATACGCAGTATTTT CAIAKVGGTGEDTQYF
TRBJ1-2 few 14 TRBV2 . TGTGCCAGCAGTGATAGCTCAGGGTACTATGGCTACACCTTC CASSDSSGYYGYTF
TRBJ2-5 many 15 TRBV11-2 TRBD1 TGTGCCAGCAGCTTAACACAGGGGAACCAAGAGACCCAGTACTTC CASSLTQGNQETQYF
TRBJ2-5 few 14 TRBV5-1 . TGCGCCAGCAGCTTGGTGGCTAGCGAAGAGACCCAGTACTTC CASSLVASEETQYF
TRBJ2-5 few 15 TRBV7-3 TRBD2 TGTGCCAGCAGCCCCGGACTAGCGGGGCGGGAGACCCAGTACTTC CASSPGLAGRETQYF
TRBJ2-7 . 14 TRBV19 TRBD1 TGTGCCAGTAGTATACGGGACAGTTCACGCGAGCAGTACTTC CASSIRDSSREQYF
TRBJ2-5 many 13 TRBV18 . TGTGCCAGCTCACCAATGGGAGGTGAGACCCAGTACTTC CASSPMGGETQYF
TRBJ2-3 few 20 TRBV5-1 TRBD2 TGCGCCAGCAGCTTCCGCCCCCTAAGCTCTAGCGGGGGAACTCCAGATACGCAGTATTTT CASSFRPLSSSGGTPDTQYF